This T cell receptor (beta chain) was identified in a study of CD8 T cells in Susac syndrome. cDNA came from about 0.46 to 1 ug RNA primed by random hexamers. MiXCR, run by TCRdb on the immunoSEQ multiplex PCR reads, gives a single entry per CDR3 protein. This table holds 150,000 to 200,000 distinct CDR3 sequences, 90% to 96% found once. Germline-derived CDR1 and CDR2 are KGHSH and LQKENI. The V and J ends lost 3 bases and 5 bases respectively, with 11 bases between them. This CDR3 spans 14 amino acids. The authors carried out high-throughput sequencing of TCR beta. They applied it to CD8+ and CD4+ T cells obtained from blood. The CD8+ and CD4+ T cells were isolated magnetically using a negative isolation approach, whereas the TEMRA cells were enriched by FACS.

Specimen: CD4+ T cells from PBMCs. The chain recombines TRBV18 with TRBJ2-1; D is unclear. The receptor comes from a human donor with multiple sclerosis. CDR3 bases: TGTGCCAGCTCACCGGGGATTGCCAACAATGAGCAGTTCTTC. This translates into CASSPGIANNEQFF. Supplemented by reference TRBV18 and TRBJ2-1, the full variable domain reads NAGVMQNPRHLVRRRGQEARLRCSPMKGHSHVYWYRQLPEEGLKFMVYLQKENIIDESGMPKERFSAEFPKEGPSILRIQQVVRGDSAAYFCASSPGIANNEQFFGPGTRLTVL.